This is a list of T cell receptor beta chains from one sample in a study of CD8+ T cells in alopecia areata. Sequencing was performed with immunoSEQ multiplex PCR; in TCRdb, only in-frame clones are kept and a portion is missing. The sample yields approximately 210,000 clones, around 64% seen once. The sample was CD4+ T cells sorted from blood, taken at roughly week 49, from a patient treated with tofacitinib. The source is a human donor with alopecia areata. CDR3s include the opening cysteine and the closing phenylalanine or tryptophan. A D gene is named only where the DNA matches it firmly. The size field is filled for only some rows; it gives once, few, many or a size class.

size,D,J,V,CDR3,DNA
few,TRBD2,TRBJ2-3,TRBV30,CAWSVGVSGVTDTQYF,TGTGCCTGGAGTGTCGGAGTTAGCGGGGTCACAGATACGCAGTATTTT
.,TRBD1,TRBJ2-5,TRBV27,CASSSGTGRETQYF,TGTGCCAGCAGTTCCGGGACAGGGAGAGAGACCCAGTACTTC
.,.,TRBJ2-3,TRBV10-2,CATTVTEDTQYF,TGCGCCACCACGGTGACAGAGGATACGCAGTATTTT
once,.,TRBJ1-1,TRBV9,CASSVEVGSEAFF,TGTGCCAGCAGCGTAGAGGTTGGGTCTGAAGCTTTCTTT
.,.,TRBJ1-5,TRBV25-1,CASSRKWKGNQPQHF,TGTGCCAGCAGTCGGAAATGGAAAGGCAATCAGCCCCAGCATTTT
.,TRBD1,TRBJ1-2,TRBV7-2,CASSRVGTGRDYGYTF,TGTGCCAGCAGCAGAGTCGGGACAGGGCGAGACTATGGCTACACCTTC
.,TRBD2,TRBJ2-5,TRBV2,CASVGGQETQYF,TGTGCCAGCGTGGGGGGGCAAGAGACCCAGTACTTC
.,TRBD1,TRBJ1-1,TRBV30,CAWMDRKPNTEAFF,TGTGCCTGGATGGACAGGAAACCGAACACTGAAGCTTTCTTT
.,TRBD1,TRBJ2-7,TRBV29-1,CSVLTGVTSYEQYF,TGCAGCGTCTTGACAGGGGTAACATCCTACGAGCAGTACTTC
once,.,TRBJ2-7,TRBV20-1,CSARGTSEQYF,TGCAGTGCTAGAGGGACGTCCGAGCAGTACTTC
.,.,TRBJ1-2,TRBV10-3,CAISEDRYGYTF,TGTGCCATCAGTGAGGACAGATATGGCTACACCTTC
.,.,TRBJ1-1,TRBV5-1,CASSGWLQGRTEAFF,TGCGCCAGCAGCGGTTGGCTGCAGGGGCGCACTGAAGCTTTCTTT
.,.,TRBJ1-2,TRBV28,CASHGTRLGYTF,TGTGCCAGTCACGGGACCCGTCTTGGCTACACCTTC
.,TRBD1,TRBJ2-3,TRBV15,CATSRGQATSTDTQYF,TGTGCCACCAGCAGGGGACAGGCAACTAGCACAGATACGCAGTATTTT
once,.,TRBJ1-1,TRBV25-1,CASSDPGGAFF,TGTGCCAGCAGCGACCCCGGAGGAGCTTTCTTT
.,.,TRBJ2-6,TRBV5-6,CASSLAGAGANVLTF,TGTGCCAGCAGCTTGGCAGGGGCTGGGGCCAACGTCCTGACTTTC
.,.,TRBJ1-5,TRBV14,CASSPSGNQPQHF,TGTGCCAGCAGCCCGAGCGGAAATCAGCCCCAGCATTTT
.,.,TRBJ2-1,TRBV4-2,CASSQARPEAYNEQFF,TGTGCCAGCAGCCAAGCCCGTCCAGAGGCCTACAATGAGCAGTTCTTC
.,TRBD1,TRBJ2-2,TRBV27,CASSGTENTGELFF,TGTGCCAGCAGTGGGACAGAGAACACCGGGGAGCTGTTTTTT
.,TRBD1,TRBJ1-2,TRBV29-1,CSVDRSQGAGNYGYTF,TGCAGCGTTGACCGTAGTCAGGGGGCCGGAAACTATGGCTACACCTTC
few,TRBD1,TRBJ1-2,TRBV7-2,CASTPGTGVNYGYTF,TGTGCCAGCACCCCTGGGACAGGGGTTAACTATGGCTACACCTTC
once,TRBD1,TRBJ1-1,TRBV15,CATSRGTGETEAFF,TGTGCCACCAGCAGAGGGACAGGGGAGACTGAAGCTTTCTTT
.,.,TRBJ2-4,TRBV7-2,CASSSPVQNIQYF,TGTGCCAGCAGCTCCCCGGTGCAAAACATTCAGTACTTC
.,TRBD1,TRBJ2-7,TRBV5-1,CASSPTGVHEQYF,TGCGCCAGCAGTCCTACAGGGGTCCACGAGCAGTACTTC
.,.,TRBJ2-2,TRBV5-1,CASTEDRPNTGELFF,TGCGCCAGCACGGAGGACAGACCGAACACCGGGGAGCTGTTTTTT
many,.,TRBJ2-7,TRBV18,CASSPPSSYEQYF,TGTGCCAGCTCACCACCCAGCTCCTACGAGCAGTACTTC
.,TRBD1,TRBJ1-5,TRBV2,CASKSPLGTGNNQPQHF,TGTGCCAGCAAAAGCCCTCTGGGGACAGGGAATAATCAGCCCCAGCATTTT
few,.,TRBJ2-3,TRBV29-1,CSVEYAPLGGQLTDTQYF,TGCAGCGTTGAATATGCCCCCCTTGGTGGCCAATTGACAGATACGCAGTATTTT
.,.,TRBJ1-1,TRBV15,CATSRDPGTTEAFF,TGTGCCACCAGCAGAGATCCTGGTACCACTGAAGCTTTCTTT
.,.,TRBJ2-1,TRBV6-6,CASTTPRKAYNEQFF,TGTGCCAGTACAACCCCCCGAAAAGCCTACAATGAGCAGTTCTTC
.,.,TRBJ1-6,TRBV7-2,CASSLGAPFSYNSPLHF,TGTGCCAGCAGCTTAGGGGCACCCTTCTCCTATAATTCACCCCTCCACTTT
.,.,TRBJ1-1,TRBV5-6,CASSLVRTEAFF,TGTGCCAGCAGCTTGGTTCGGACTGAAGCTTTCTTT
.,.,TRBJ2-7,TRBV29-1,CSVEGTVGLHGEQYF,TGCAGCGTTGAAGGTACGGTCGGCTTACACGGCGAGCAGTACTTC
.,.,TRBJ2-7,TRBV10-3,CAIREGLADTYEQYF,TGTGCCATCAGGGAAGGGCTAGCCGATACCTACGAGCAGTACTTC
.,.,TRBJ2-7,TRBV6-1,CASSTYEQYF,TGTGCCAGCAGCACCTACGAGCAGTACTTC
.,.,TRBJ1-1,TRBV30,CARGGRRAFF,TGTGCCCGGGGGGGCAGACGAGCTTTCTTT
.,.,TRBJ1-2,TRBV29-1,CSVETRPQANYGYTF,TGCAGCGTTGAAACCCGGCCCCAAGCTAACTATGGCTACACCTTC
.,.,TRBJ2-3,TRBV29-1,CSVWGTDTQYF,TGCAGCGTTTGGGGCACAGATACGCAGTATTTT
.,.,TRBJ2-3,TRBV29-1,CSVEKFSGVTDTQYF,TGCAGCGTTGAAAAATTTTCGGGGGTTACAGATACGCAGTATTTT
.,.,TRBJ2-5,TRBV7-2,CASSSDYLQETQYF,TGTGCCAGCAGCTCAGACTACTTGCAAGAGACCCAGTACTTC
.,TRBD2,TRBJ2-7,TRBV9,CASSVGASGGPLEQYF,TGTGCCAGCAGCGTAGGAGCTAGCGGGGGGCCCCTCGAGCAGTACTTC
few,.,TRBJ2-7,TRBV10-3,CAIGTSSYEQYF,TGTGCCATCGGGACATCCTCCTACGAGCAGTACTTC